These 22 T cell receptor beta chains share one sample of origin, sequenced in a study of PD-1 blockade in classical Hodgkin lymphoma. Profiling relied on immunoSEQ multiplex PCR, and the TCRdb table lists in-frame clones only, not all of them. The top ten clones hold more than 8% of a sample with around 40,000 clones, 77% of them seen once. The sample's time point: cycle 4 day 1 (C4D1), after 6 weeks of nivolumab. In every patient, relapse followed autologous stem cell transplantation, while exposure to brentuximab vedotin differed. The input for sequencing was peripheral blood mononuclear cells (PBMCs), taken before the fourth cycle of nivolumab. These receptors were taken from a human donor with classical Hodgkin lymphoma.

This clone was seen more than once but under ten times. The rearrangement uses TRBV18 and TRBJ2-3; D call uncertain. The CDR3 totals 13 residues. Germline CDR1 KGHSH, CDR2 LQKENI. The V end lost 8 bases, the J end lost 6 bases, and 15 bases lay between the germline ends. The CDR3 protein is CASAAQTWDTQYF. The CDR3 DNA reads TGTGCCAGCGCTGCCCAAACGTGGGATACGCAGTATTTT.

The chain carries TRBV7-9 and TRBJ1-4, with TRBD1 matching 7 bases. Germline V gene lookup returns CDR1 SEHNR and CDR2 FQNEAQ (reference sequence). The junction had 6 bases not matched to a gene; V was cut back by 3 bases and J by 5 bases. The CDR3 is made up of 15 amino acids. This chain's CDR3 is CASSLGVTGNEKLFF. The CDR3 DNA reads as TGTGCCAGCAGCTTGGGTGTGACAGGGAATGAAAAACTGTTTTTT.

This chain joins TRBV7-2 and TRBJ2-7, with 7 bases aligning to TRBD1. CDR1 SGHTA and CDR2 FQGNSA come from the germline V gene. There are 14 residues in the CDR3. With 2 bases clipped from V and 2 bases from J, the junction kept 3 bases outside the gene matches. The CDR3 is CASSLWQGAYEQYF. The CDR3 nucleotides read TGTGCCAGCAGCTTATGGCAGGGGGCCTACGAGCAGTACTTC. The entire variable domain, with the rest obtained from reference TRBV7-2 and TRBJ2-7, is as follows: GAGVSQSPSNKVTEKGKDVELRCDPISGHTALYWYRQSLGQGLEFLIYFQGNSAPDKSGLPSDRFSAERTGGSVSTLTIQRTQQEDSAVYLCASSLWQGAYEQYFGPGTRLTVT.

The CDR3 DNA is TGTGCCAGCAGCTTGGCCGGGGGGTTCAACAATGAGCAGTTCTTC. As protein: CASSLAGGFNNEQFF. This chain links TRBV5-4 with TRBJ2-1; TRBD2 agrees at 7 bases. The CDR3 sequence is 15 residues long. Germline loops: CDR1 SGHNT, CDR2 YYREEE (reference sequence). The V segment lost 0 bases and the J segment 5 bases; nucleotides outside the gene matches: 5.

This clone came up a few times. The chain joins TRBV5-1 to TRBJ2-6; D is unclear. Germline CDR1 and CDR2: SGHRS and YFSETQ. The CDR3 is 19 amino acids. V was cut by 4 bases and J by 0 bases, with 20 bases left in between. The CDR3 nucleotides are TGCGCCAGCAGCCAAAGAACTGCATCCGGTCTCTCTGGGGCCAACGTCCTGACTTTC. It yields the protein CASSQRTASGLSGANVLTF. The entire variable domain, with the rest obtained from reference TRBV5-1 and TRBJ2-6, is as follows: KAGVTQTPRYLIKTRGQQVTLSCSPISGHRSVSWYQQTPGQGLQFLFEYFSETQRNKGNFPGRFSGRQFSNSRSEMNVSTLELGDSALYLCASSQRTASGLSGANVLTFGAGSRLTVL.

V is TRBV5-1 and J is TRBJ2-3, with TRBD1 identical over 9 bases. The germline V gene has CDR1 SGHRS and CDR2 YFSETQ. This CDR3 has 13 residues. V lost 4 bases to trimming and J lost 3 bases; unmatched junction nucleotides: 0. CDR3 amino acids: CASSGQGTDTQYF. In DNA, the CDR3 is TGCGCCAGCAGCGGACAGGGGACAGATACGCAGTATTTT. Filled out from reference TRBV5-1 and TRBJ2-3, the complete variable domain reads KAGVTQTPRYLIKTRGQQVTLSCSPISGHRSVSWYQQTPGQGLQFLFEYFSETQRNKGNFPGRFSGRQFSNSRSEMNVSTLELGDSALYLCASSGQGTDTQYFGPGTRLTVL.

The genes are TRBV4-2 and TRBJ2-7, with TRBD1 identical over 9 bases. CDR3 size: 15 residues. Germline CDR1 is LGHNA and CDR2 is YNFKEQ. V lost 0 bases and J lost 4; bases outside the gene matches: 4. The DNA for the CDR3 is TGTGCCAGCAGCCAAGATCTGGGACAGGGTTACGAGCAGTACTTC. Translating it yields CASSQDLGQGYEQYF.

The CDR3 bases are TGTGCCAGCAGCGTAGACCCACTACGTGGGCAGTTCTTC. Translated, it gives CASSVDPLRGQFF. V usage is TRBV9 and J usage is TRBJ2-1; D gene uncertain. The CDR3 runs to 13 residues. V lost 0 bases, J lost 12 bases, and 13 bases lay in between. Germline CDR1 is SGDLS and CDR2 is YYNGEE.

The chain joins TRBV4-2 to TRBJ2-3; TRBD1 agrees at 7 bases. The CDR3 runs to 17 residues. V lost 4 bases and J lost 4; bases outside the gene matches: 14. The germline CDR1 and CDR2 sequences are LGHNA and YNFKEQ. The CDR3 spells CASSRELGQALADTQYF. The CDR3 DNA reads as TGTGCCAGCAGCCGAGAACTTGGACAGGCCCTCGCAGATACGCAGTATTTT.

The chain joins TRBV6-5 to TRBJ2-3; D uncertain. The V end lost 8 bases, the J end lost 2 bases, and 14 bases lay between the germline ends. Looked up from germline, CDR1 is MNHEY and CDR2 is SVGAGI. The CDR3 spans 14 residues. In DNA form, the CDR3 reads TGTGCCAGCTCTGGCGGCGGATACACAGATACGCAGTATTTT. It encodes CASSGGGYTDTQYF.

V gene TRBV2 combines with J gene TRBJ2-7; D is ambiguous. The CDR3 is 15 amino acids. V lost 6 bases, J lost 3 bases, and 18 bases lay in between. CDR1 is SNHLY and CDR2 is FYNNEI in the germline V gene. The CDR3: CASRRSAYGDYEQYF. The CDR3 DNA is TGTGCCAGCAGGAGGAGCGCGTACGGCGACTACGAGCAGTACTTC.

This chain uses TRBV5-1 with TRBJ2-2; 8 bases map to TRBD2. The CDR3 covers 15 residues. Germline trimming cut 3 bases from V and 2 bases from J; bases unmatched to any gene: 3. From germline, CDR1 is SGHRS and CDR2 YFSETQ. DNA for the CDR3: TGCGCCAGCAGCTCAAGCGGGGGTAACACCGGGGAGCTGTTTTTT. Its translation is CASSSSGGNTGELFF.

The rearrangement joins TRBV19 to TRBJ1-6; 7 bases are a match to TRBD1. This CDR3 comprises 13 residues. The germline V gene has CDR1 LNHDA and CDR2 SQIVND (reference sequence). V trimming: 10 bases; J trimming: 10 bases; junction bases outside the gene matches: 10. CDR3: CATSDRAESPLHF. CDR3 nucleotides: TGTGCCACCTCCGACAGGGCAGAGTCACCCCTCCACTTT.

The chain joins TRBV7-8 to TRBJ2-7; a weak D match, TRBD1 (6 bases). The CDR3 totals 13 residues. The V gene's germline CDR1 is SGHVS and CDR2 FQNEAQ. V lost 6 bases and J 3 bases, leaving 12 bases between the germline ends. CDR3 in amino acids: CASRPTGFYEQYF. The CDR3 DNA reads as TGTGCCAGCAGACCCACAGGGTTCTACGAGCAGTACTTC.

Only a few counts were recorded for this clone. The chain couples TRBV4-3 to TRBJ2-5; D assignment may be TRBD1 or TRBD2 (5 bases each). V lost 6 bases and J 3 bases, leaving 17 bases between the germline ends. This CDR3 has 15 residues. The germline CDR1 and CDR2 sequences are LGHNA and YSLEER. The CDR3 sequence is CASSIGTRGKETQYF. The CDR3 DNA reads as TGCGCCAGCAGTATCGGGACCCGCGGAAAAGAGACCCAGTACTTC.

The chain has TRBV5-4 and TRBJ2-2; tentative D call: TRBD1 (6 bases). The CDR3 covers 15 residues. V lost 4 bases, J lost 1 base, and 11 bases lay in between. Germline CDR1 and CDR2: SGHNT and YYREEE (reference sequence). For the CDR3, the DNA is TGTGCCAGCAGCCCATTACAGGGGAACACCGGGGAGCTGTTTTTT. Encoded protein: CASSPLQGNTGELFF. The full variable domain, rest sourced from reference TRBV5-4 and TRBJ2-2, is ETGVTQSPTHLIKTRGQQVTLRCSSQSGHNTVSWYQQALGQGPQFIFQYYREEENGRGNFPPRFSGLQFPNYSSELNVNALELDDSALYLCASSPLQGNTGELFFGEGSRLTVL.

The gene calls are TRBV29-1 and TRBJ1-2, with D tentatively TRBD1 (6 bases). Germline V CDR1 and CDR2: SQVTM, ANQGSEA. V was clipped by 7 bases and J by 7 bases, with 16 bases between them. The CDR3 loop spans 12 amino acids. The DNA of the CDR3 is TGCAGCGCAACCCACAGGGCAGGTGGCTACACCTTC. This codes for CSATHRAGGYTF.

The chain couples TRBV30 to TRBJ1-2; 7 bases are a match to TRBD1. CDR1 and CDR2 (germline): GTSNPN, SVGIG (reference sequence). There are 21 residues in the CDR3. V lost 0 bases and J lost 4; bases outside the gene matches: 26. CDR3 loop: CAWSVELAISPGTANSYGYTF. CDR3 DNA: TGTGCCTGGAGTGTAGAACTGGCTATTTCGCCTGGGACAGCGAATTCCTATGGCTACACCTTC. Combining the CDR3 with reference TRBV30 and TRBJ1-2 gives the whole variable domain SQTIHQWPATLVQPVGSPLSLECTVEGTSNPNLYWYRQAAGRGLQLLFYSVGIGQISSEVPQNLSASRPQDRQFILSSKKLLLSDSGFYLCAWSVELAISPGTANSYGYTFGSGTRLTVV.

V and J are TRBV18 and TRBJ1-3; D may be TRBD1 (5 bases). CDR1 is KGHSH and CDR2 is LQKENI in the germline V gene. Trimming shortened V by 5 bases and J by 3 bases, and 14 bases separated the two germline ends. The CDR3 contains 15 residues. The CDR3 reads CASSEFGGFGNTIYF. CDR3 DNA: TGTGCCAGCTCAGAGTTCGGGGGATTTGGAAACACCATATATTTT.

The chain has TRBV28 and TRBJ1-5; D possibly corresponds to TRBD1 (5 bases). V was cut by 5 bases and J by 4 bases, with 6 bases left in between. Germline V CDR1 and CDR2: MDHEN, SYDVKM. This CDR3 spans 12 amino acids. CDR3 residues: CASSGANQPQHF. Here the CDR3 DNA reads TGTGCCAGCAGTGGGGCTAATCAGCCCCAGCATTTT.

The chain's CDR3 is CASSVKENTGELFF. The CDR3 DNA reads TGTGCCAGCAGTGTTAAGGAAAACACCGGGGAGCTGTTTTTT. The gene calls are TRBV2 and TRBJ2-2; D remains ambiguous. Trimming left V 4 bases short and J 2 bases short, with 8 bases between. This CDR3 is built from 14 residues. The germline gives CDR1 SNHLY, CDR2 FYNNEI.

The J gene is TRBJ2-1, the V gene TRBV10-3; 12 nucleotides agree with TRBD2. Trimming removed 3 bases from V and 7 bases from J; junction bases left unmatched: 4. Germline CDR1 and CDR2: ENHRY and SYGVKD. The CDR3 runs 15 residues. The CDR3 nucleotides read TGTGCCATCAGTGAAACTAGCGGGGGGTTTAATGAGCAGTTCTTC. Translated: CAISETSGGFNEQFF.